This is a list of T cell receptor beta chains from one sample in a study of blood T cell repertoires in COVID-19. Generated by immunoSEQ multiplex PCR, the TCRdb table keeps only in-frame clones and is missing some. The profile shows about 280,000 clones, 65% to 90% of them singletons. The sequenced sample consisted of peripheral blood. The receptor source for this set is a man aged 50-59 years with active or convalescent COVID-19. Both conserved end residues are part of each CDR3. A D gene is named only where the DNA matches it firmly. For some rows the clone size is stated as once, few or many, or as a class when expanded; others skip it.

few | TRBD1 | TRBJ1-4 | TRBV5-8 | TGTGCCAGCAGGACGACAGGGAACGAAAAACTGTTTTTT | CASRTTGNEKLFF
NA | TRBD1 | TRBJ1-1 | TRBV28 | TGTGCCAGCAGTAGAACAGGGGAGGTTCCTGAAGCTTTCTTT | CASSRTGEVPEAFF
NA | TRBD1 | TRBJ2-7 | TRBV10-2 | TGCGCCAGCGTGTCCGGACAGGTTTTTTGGGAGCAGTACTTC | CASVSGQVFWEQYF
NA | TRBD2 | TRBJ2-7 | TRBV28 | TGTGCCAGCAGAGATAGCGGGACACTTTACGAGCAGTACTTC | CASRDSGTLYEQYF
NA | NA | TRBJ2-2 | TRBV27 | TGTGCCAGCAGTTATGGCCTAGCTGGTGGGGAGCTGTTTTTT | CASSYGLAGGELFF
NA | NA | TRBJ2-3 | TRBV6-2/TRBV6-3 | TGTGCCAGCAGTTACATCGTGGGAGGGCCACAGGGTACGCAGTATTTT | CASSYIVGGPQGTQYF
NA | NA | TRBJ2-3 | TRBV19 | TGTGCCAGTAGTCGGCAGGGCACAGATACGCAGTATTTT | CASSRQGTDTQYF
NA | TRBD2 | TRBJ2-1 | TRBV9 | TGTGCCAGCAGCGTAGCTAGCGGATTTTACAATGAGCAGTTCTTC | CASSVASGFYNEQFF
NA | TRBD2 | TRBJ2-5 | TRBV7-3 | TGTGCCAGCAGCTTAAGTAGCCTAGCGGGAGGTTGGGGAGAGACCCAGTACTTC | CASSLSSLAGGWGETQYF
NA | NA | TRBJ2-5 | TRBV5-4 | TGTGCCAGCAGCTCCCCGTCAGAGGGCCGTCGAGAGACCCAGTACTTC | CASSSPSEGRRETQYF
NA | NA | TRBJ2-7 | TRBV5-1 | TGCGCCAGTACCCTCAGAGGCAACTCCTACGAGCAGTACTTC | CASTLRGNSYEQYF
NA | NA | TRBJ1-1 | TRBV18 | TGTGCCAGCTCGAAAGCGAACACTGAAGCTTTCTTT | CASSKANTEAFF
NA | TRBD2 | TRBJ2-1 | TRBV19 | TGTGCCAGTAGTATAAGGCTAGCGGTGGTCAATGAGCAGTTCTTC | CASSIRLAVVNEQFF
NA | TRBD2 | TRBJ2-5 | TRBV30 | TGTGCACTCACTAGCGGGGTCCGCCAAGAGACCCAGTACTTC | CALTSGVRQETQYF
NA | TRBD2 | TRBJ2-7 | TRBV4-1 | TGCGCCAGCAGCCAAGATAGGGATAAGGGACTAGCGCGTTACGAGCAGTACTTC | CASSQDRDKGLARYEQYF
NA | NA | TRBJ2-7 | TRBV15 | TGTGCCACCGGAGGAGGCAACGAGCAGTACTTC | CATGGGNEQYF
NA | TRBD1 | TRBJ1-1 | TRBV30 | TGTGCCTGGCGACAGGGGTCCACTGAAGCTTTCTTT | CAWRQGSTEAFF
NA | NA | TRBJ1-2 | TRBV30 | TGTGCCTGGAGCGGGGGAGACTATGGCTACACCTTC | CAWSGGDYGYTF
NA | NA | TRBJ2-6 | TRBV7-8 | TGTGCCAGCAGCTTAGGAGCGGGCTCTGGGGCCAACGTCCTGACTTTC | CASSLGAGSGANVLTF
NA | NA | TRBJ2-2 | TRBV3-1/TRBV3-2 | TGTGCCAGCAGCCCGCGGGGAACCGGGGAGCTGTTTTTT | CASSPRGTGELFF
NA | TRBD1 | TRBJ1-1 | TRBV6-5 | TGTGCCAGCAGTATAAACAGGGGCACTGAAGCTTTCTTT | CASSINRGTEAFF
NA | NA | TRBJ2-5 | TRBV19 | TGTGCCAGTAGTCCAGGGCCGGGCTCTAAGACCCAGTACTTC | CASSPGPGSKTQYF
NA | TRBD2 | TRBJ2-7 | TRBV28 | TGTGCCAGCATATCGGGAGGGAGGGTTCGCTACGAGCAGTACTTC | CASISGGRVRYEQYF
NA | TRBD1 | TRBJ2-2 | TRBV18 | TGTGCCAGCTCACCAAATCCAGGGGGCTTTGGCGGGGAGCTGTTTTTT | CASSPNPGGFGGELFF
NA | NA | TRBJ2-5 | TRBV6-5 | TGTGCCAGCAGTTTACCGCAGCAAGAGACCCAGTACTTC | CASSLPQQETQYF
NA | TRBD2 | TRBJ2-7 | TRBV3-1/TRBV3-2 | TGTGCCAGCAGCACGCGACTAGCGATGGGACTCGAGCAGTACTTC | CASSTRLAMGLEQYF
NA | TRBD2 | TRBJ2-1 | TRBV5-5 | TGTGCCAGCAGCTTACCTAGCGGGAGGAATAATGAGCAGTTCTTC | CASSLPSGRNNEQFF